The rows below give T cell receptor beta chains drawn from one sample of a study of cytomegalovirus exposure and HLA in healthy donors. Using immunoSEQ multiplex PCR, the repertoire was profiled, and TCRdb retains in-frame clones only, with some absent. The sample has approximately 74,000 clones; 60% to 70% are singletons. The sequenced sample consisted of PBMCs. The receptors originated from a young man in good health and CMV-seropositive. Each CDR3 is given with its conserved first and last residue. Fields, in order: V gene, D gene, clone size, J gene, CDR3 DNA, CDR3 protein. The D gene is left open where the match is weak. Some rows have no size entry. The others give once, few or many, or a class for an expanded clone.

v_call: TRBV7-9; d_call: TRBD2; clone_size: NA; j_call: TRBJ2-1; cdr3_nt: TGTGCCAGCAGCTTAGCCTGGGCGGGAGTTCCCTACAATGAGCAGTTCTTC; cdr3_aa: CASSLAWAGVPYNEQFF
v_call: TRBV18; d_call: NA; clone_size: NA; j_call: TRBJ1-5; cdr3_nt: TGTGCCAGCTCACCTACAATCCCTGATGGTGGCAGCAATCAGCCCCAGCATTTT; cdr3_aa: CASSPTIPDGGSNQPQHF
v_call: TRBV4-1; d_call: NA; clone_size: NA; j_call: TRBJ2-7; cdr3_nt: TGCGCCAGCAGTCCCGGGTCCCACTCCTACGAGCAGTACTTC; cdr3_aa: CASSPGSHSYEQYF
v_call: TRBV11-3; d_call: NA; clone_size: medium-sized; j_call: TRBJ1-3; cdr3_nt: TGTGCCAGCAGCGCACAGGGCCCCCCTGGAAACACCATATATTTT; cdr3_aa: CASSAQGPPGNTIYF
v_call: TRBV11-3; d_call: NA; clone_size: few; j_call: TRBJ2-1; cdr3_nt: TGTGCCAGCAGCTTATCCCTGTTTGGGACAAGATACAATGAGCAGTTCTTC; cdr3_aa: CASSLSLFGTRYNEQFF
v_call: TRBV5-6; d_call: NA; clone_size: NA; j_call: TRBJ1-1; cdr3_nt: TGTGCCAGCAGCTTGGCCGGGAGTGGGGCCACTGAAGCTTTCTTT; cdr3_aa: CASSLAGSGATEAFF
v_call: TRBV6-1; d_call: TRBD1; clone_size: NA; j_call: TRBJ2-7; cdr3_nt: TGTGCCAGCGGCGGGGACAGGGAGCTTGACTACGAGCAGTACTTC; cdr3_aa: CASGGDRELDYEQYF
v_call: TRBV7-9; d_call: NA; clone_size: NA; j_call: TRBJ1-1; cdr3_nt: TGTGCCAGCAGCACATTCCGGGGGGCCGTCACTGAAGCTTTCTTT; cdr3_aa: CASSTFRGAVTEAFF
v_call: TRBV15; d_call: TRBD1; clone_size: few; j_call: TRBJ2-6; cdr3_nt: TGTGCCACCAGCAGAGATCCGACAGGGTCCGGGGCCAACGTCCTGACTTTC; cdr3_aa: CATSRDPTGSGANVLTF
v_call: TRBV29-1; d_call: NA; clone_size: NA; j_call: TRBJ1-3; cdr3_nt: TGCAGCGTACAAGGGACACCCACTGGAAACACCATATATTTT; cdr3_aa: CSVQGTPTGNTIYF
v_call: TRBV5-4; d_call: NA; clone_size: NA; j_call: TRBJ2-2; cdr3_nt: TGTGCCAGCAGCTTGGCAATCACTATGAATGCCGGGGAGCTGTTTTTT; cdr3_aa: CASSLAITMNAGELFF
v_call: TRBV5-4; d_call: TRBD2; clone_size: NA; j_call: TRBJ2-7; cdr3_nt: TGTGCCAGCAGCTTGGAGGCCGCTAGCGGGGCCCACGAGCAGTACTTC; cdr3_aa: CASSLEAASGAHEQYF
v_call: TRBV27; d_call: NA; clone_size: few; j_call: TRBJ1-4; cdr3_nt: TGTGCCAGCAGTCTAAGGAGGGGTAATGAAAAACTGTTTTTT; cdr3_aa: CASSLRRGNEKLFF
v_call: TRBV6-4; d_call: NA; clone_size: NA; j_call: TRBJ2-3; cdr3_nt: TGTGCCAGCAGGCCGGGACAAGCTACAGATACGCAGTATTTT; cdr3_aa: CASRPGQATDTQYF
v_call: TRBV29-1; d_call: NA; clone_size: NA; j_call: TRBJ2-3; cdr3_nt: TGCAGCGTTGGCGCCGGGGATCGCACAGATACGCAGTATTTT; cdr3_aa: CSVGAGDRTDTQYF
v_call: TRBV7-2; d_call: TRBD2; clone_size: NA; j_call: TRBJ2-3; cdr3_nt: TGTGCCAGCAGCTTAAATAGCGGGAGGGCAGGAGATACGCAGTATTTT; cdr3_aa: CASSLNSGRAGDTQYF
v_call: TRBV6-5; d_call: NA; clone_size: few; j_call: TRBJ1-2; cdr3_nt: TGTGCCAGCGGGAGACTACAGTCTCCTTCTTATGGCTACACCTTC; cdr3_aa: CASGRLQSPSYGYTF
v_call: TRBV4-3; d_call: TRBD2; clone_size: NA; j_call: TRBJ2-1; cdr3_nt: TGCGCCAGCAGCCAAGATCGAACTAAGGGGCTAGCGGGAGGAGCGAATGAGCAGTTCTTC; cdr3_aa: CASSQDRTKGLAGGANEQFF
v_call: TRBV27; d_call: NA; clone_size: NA; j_call: TRBJ1-1; cdr3_nt: TGTGCCAGCAGTTTTGGGCCGAACACTGAAGCTTTCTTT; cdr3_aa: CASSFGPNTEAFF
v_call: TRBV6-6; d_call: NA; clone_size: NA; j_call: TRBJ1-1; cdr3_nt: TGTGCCAGCAGTTGGCCGTCGAACACTGAAGCTTTCTTT; cdr3_aa: CASSWPSNTEAFF
v_call: TRBV12-5; d_call: NA; clone_size: NA; j_call: TRBJ2-3; cdr3_nt: TGTGCTAGTGGTACCGGAGCGAGGGGGACAGATACGCAGTATTTT; cdr3_aa: CASGTGARGTDTQYF
v_call: TRBV14; d_call: TRBD2; clone_size: NA; j_call: TRBJ2-2; cdr3_nt: TGTGCCAGCACCCAGACTAGCGCGAACACCGGGGAGCTGTTTTTT; cdr3_aa: CASTQTSANTGELFF
v_call: TRBV5-1; d_call: NA; clone_size: NA; j_call: TRBJ2-3; cdr3_nt: TGCGCCAGCAGCTTGGTAGGGACACATGACACAGATACGCAGTATTTT; cdr3_aa: CASSLVGTHDTDTQYF
v_call: TRBV11-2; d_call: NA; clone_size: few; j_call: TRBJ1-4; cdr3_nt: TGTGCCAGCAGTTGGACACCAACTAATGAAAAACTGTTTTTT; cdr3_aa: CASSWTPTNEKLFF
v_call: TRBV27; d_call: NA; clone_size: few; j_call: TRBJ2-2; cdr3_nt: TGTGCCAGCAGTCTTACCCAGGGGATTCCTGGGGAGCTGTTTTTT; cdr3_aa: CASSLTQGIPGELFF
v_call: TRBV13; d_call: NA; clone_size: NA; j_call: TRBJ2-7; cdr3_nt: TGTGCCAGCAGCCTCTCACAGGGCGGCAACTACGAGCAGTACTTC; cdr3_aa: CASSLSQGGNYEQYF
v_call: TRBV2; d_call: NA; clone_size: NA; j_call: TRBJ2-7; cdr3_nt: TGTGCCAGCAGAGAAGACAGGTCCTACGAGCAGTACTTC; cdr3_aa: CASREDRSYEQYF
v_call: TRBV29-1; d_call: TRBD2; clone_size: NA; j_call: TRBJ2-1; cdr3_nt: TGCAGCGTGGACCCGGAAGGTAGCGGGCTGGTGGATGAGCAGTTCTTC; cdr3_aa: CSVDPEGSGLVDEQFF
v_call: TRBV14; d_call: NA; clone_size: NA; j_call: TRBJ2-3; cdr3_nt: TGTGCCAGCAGCCTTGGACAGATCACAGATACGCAGTATTTT; cdr3_aa: CASSLGQITDTQYF
v_call: TRBV4-1; d_call: NA; clone_size: NA; j_call: TRBJ1-4; cdr3_nt: TGCGCCAGCAGCCAAGAGGGGGGGACTAATGAAAAACTGTTTTTT; cdr3_aa: CASSQEGGTNEKLFF
v_call: TRBV5-6; d_call: TRBD2; clone_size: NA; j_call: TRBJ2-5; cdr3_nt: TGTGCCAGCAGCCCGGGACTAGGGGGACAAGAGACCCAGTACTTC; cdr3_aa: CASSPGLGGQETQYF
v_call: TRBV27; d_call: NA; clone_size: few; j_call: TRBJ1-4; cdr3_nt: TGTGCCAGCAGTAAACAGGGAGCAACTAATGAAAAACTGTTTTTT; cdr3_aa: CASSKQGATNEKLFF
v_call: TRBV11-3; d_call: TRBD1; clone_size: few; j_call: TRBJ2-5; cdr3_nt: TGTGCCAGCAGCCAGGGGGCAGGGGGGTACCAAGAGACCCAGTACTTC; cdr3_aa: CASSQGAGGYQETQYF